This T cell receptor beta chain was identified during a study of cytomegalovirus exposure and HLA in healthy donors. Overall study results and limits: Rarity marked most TCR sequences, yet some public TCRs occurred in many donors. Under in vitro conditions, three CMV-associated chains were confirmed as specific for CMV antigens. Previous analysis showed most TCR beta V segments were productive about 87% or about 30% of the time.

As regards this clone: The antigen is unknown.

The PCR used 60 Vbeta and 13 Jbeta primers. Sequenced by immunoSEQ multiplex PCR; TCRdb stores in-frame clones only, minus some. The table has 65,000 to 85,000 clones, roughly 84% seen once. Samples came from healthy bone marrow donors. Source material: PBMCs. This clonotype originated in a woman aged 45-65 years in good health and CMV-seronegative.

CDR3 sequence: CASSQPGGTSPLHF. As DNA, the CDR3 is TGTGCCAGCAGCCAACCAGGGGGGACTTCACCCCTCCACTTT. V gene TRBV4-2 combines with J gene TRBJ1-6, with TRBD1 matching 7 bases. This CDR3 region has 14 residues. CDR1 and CDR2 (germline): LGHNA, YNFKEQ. V dropped 2 bases and J dropped 9; count of bases not matched to a gene: 4.